This T cell receptor beta chain was documented in a study of siplizumab effects on memory and regulatory T cells. The data were produced by immunoSEQ multiplex PCR, yet TCRdb's version contains in-frame clones alone and is incomplete. The table shows over 80,000 clones, with approximately 90% occurring only once. About this clone: Its target is unknown.

CDR3 length: 15 residues. After removal of 3 bases from V and 3 bases from J, the junction contained 6 bases not matched to a gene. Germline V gene lookup returns CDR1 SGDLS and CDR2 YYNGEE. Study-wide points: Fewer alloreactive sequences mapped to unstimulated CD4+ memory cells under siplizumab. Major contributors to the alloresponse seemed to be naive T cells, which also appeared more diverse than memory cells. Naive or memory phenotype was unassignable for roughly 75-97% of proliferating CD4+ or CD8+ clones. For mappable alloreactive CD4+ clones, the mean Treg-derived fraction was about 69% with siplizumab and 26.9% in controls.

Input material: Tregs sorted from blood. This clonotype was sampled from a human donor in good health. The chain couples TRBV9 to TRBJ2-3; TRBD2 aligns across 8 bases. The CDR3: CASSGLAGFTDTQYF. For the CDR3, the DNA is TGTGCCAGCAGCGGGTTAGCGGGGTTTACAGATACGCAGTATTTT.